Listed here are 5 T cell receptor beta chains from one sample, sequenced in a study of blood T cells in healthy people across ages. Together with a sample-barcoded 5' primer, a J-beta primer mix was included in a second PCR lasting about 6 to 11 cycles. MiXCR, applied by TCRdb to the 5' RACE reads, yields one record per CDR3 protein. The sample lists around 1,000,000 distinct CDR3 sequences; 25% were seen once. This sample was also put to use in a study of T cells of mothers and their children.

The sample taken for sequencing was blood. These receptors came from a girl aged 2-10 years in good health.

This clonotype was seen only a few times. This chain's CDR3 is CASSFRVDVLHF. CDR3 nucleotide sequence: TGTGCCAGCAGCTTCAGGGTCGACGTCCTCCACTTT. The rearrangement joins TRBV7-2 to TRBJ1-6; a possible D gene is TRBD1 (5 bases). Trimming took off 3 bases at V and 15 bases at J, with 12 bases between the two ends. Germline CDR1 and CDR2: SGHTA and FQGNSA. This CDR3 spans 12 amino acids.

CDR3 sequence (DNA): TGTGCCAGTAGTATTCGACAGGGCGGAAAACTGTTTTTT. Its translation is CASSIRQGGKLFF. The rearrangement links TRBV19 to TRBJ1-4; 7 bases agree with TRBD1. Losses at the gene ends were 3 bases for V and 10 bases for J; bases not matched to a gene: 5. This CDR3 has 13 amino acids. Germline lookup yields CDR1 LNHDA and CDR2 SQIVND (reference sequence).

The rearrangement links TRBV6-5 to TRBJ1-1; the D is unclear. The ends were cut back, 5 bases at V and 11 bases at J, with 12 bases in the middle. The CDR3 sequence is 11 residues long. Germline-derived CDR1 and CDR2 are MNHEY and SVGAGI. The DNA for the CDR3 is TGTGCCAGCAGTCGCAGTGGTCTGGCTTTCTTT. Residues: CASSRSGLAFF.

There are a few counts of this clonotype. The V call is TRBV5-1, the J call TRBJ1-2; a possible D gene is TRBD1 (5 bases). The CDR3 has 15 amino acids. V was cut by 4 bases and J by 4 bases, with 17 bases left in between. Germline V CDR1 and CDR2: SGHRS, YFSETQ. The CDR3 nucleotides read TGCGCCAGCAGCCCGGATCAGGGTAGAAGCTATGGCTACACCTTC. The encoded protein is CASSPDQGRSYGYTF. Complete variable domain (other parts from reference TRBV5-1 and TRBJ1-2): KAGVTQTPRYLIKTRGQQVTLSCSPISGHRSVSWYQQTPGQGLQFLFEYFSETQRNKGNFPGRFSGRQFSNSRSEMNVSTLELGDSALYLCASSPDQGRSYGYTFGSGTRLTVV.

V gene TRBV5-4 combines with J gene TRBJ2-7, with 9 positions matching TRBD2. In germline, CDR1 is SGHNT, CDR2 YYREEE (reference sequence). After removal of 3 bases from V and 5 bases from J, the junction contained 9 bases not matched to a gene. CDR3 length equals 15 residues. This CDR3 reads CASSYPRGGRHEQYF. DNA for the CDR3: TGTGCCAGCAGCTACCCGCGGGGGGGTCGTCACGAGCAGTACTTC.